The following is a TCR beta chain sequence with its context. These data are taken from a study of blood T cell repertoires in COVID-19. From germline, CDR1 is MNHEY and CDR2 SMNVEV (reference sequence). The CDR3 is 15 amino acids. Losses at the gene ends were 6 bases for V and 3 bases for J; bases not matched to a gene: 10. Authors' processing steps: Cell counts per sample came from amplifying reference gene primers. The method was immunoSEQ multiplex PCR; TCRdb's version includes in-frame clones alone and lacks a portion of them. V, J and clone size are those of that table, while D and trimming were read from the DNA. The sample yields roughly 250,000 clones, more than 85% seen once. Participant-reported clinical history was the basis for cohort assignment.

The chain employs TRBV27 and TRBJ2-7; TRBD2 aligns across 8 bases. Sequencing was carried out using PBMCs or T cells enriched from blood (not recorded which). This sequence was found in a woman aged 45-65 years who had recovered from COVID-19. The CDR3 sequence is CASSRGAGVGYEQYF. The CDR3, as DNA: TGTGCCAGCAGCCGGGGAGCGGGAGTAGGCTACGAGCAGTACTTC.